Listed below are T cell receptor beta chains from one sample, sequenced in a study of beta chain features in type 1 diabetes. Generated by immunoSEQ multiplex PCR, the TCRdb table keeps only in-frame clones and is missing some. The sample includes 200,000 to 300,000 clones, roughly 11% of them seen just once. Material: naive CD4+ T cells from blood. All receptors come from a man aged 30 to 45 with type 1 diabetes. The CDR3 runs from the conserved cysteine through the conserved F or W. D genes are given only for firm matches. Clone size is not always given. Where it is, it says once, few, many or a class for expanded clones.

j_call,v_call,d_call,clone_size,cdr3_nt,cdr3_aa
TRBJ1-6,TRBV5-1,TRBD1,few,TGCGCCAGCAGCGAAGGGGACAGGAATTCACCCCTCCACTTT,CASSEGDRNSPLHF
TRBJ1-2,TRBV19,TRBD1,NA,TGTGCCAGTAGTATTACCACGGGACAGGGTTATGGCTACACCTTC,CASSITTGQGYGYTF
TRBJ2-2,TRBV7-2,TRBD1,NA,TGTGCCAGCAGCTTAGAAGGGACAGCGAACACCGGGGAGCTGTTTTTT,CASSLEGTANTGELFF
TRBJ2-2,TRBV4-1,NA,few,TGCGCCAGCAGCCAACCCACTGGCGGTAGCGGGGAGCTGTTTTTT,CASSQPTGGSGELFF
TRBJ2-7,TRBV7-2,NA,once,TGTGCCAGCAGCCTCGGAGTGAGAGAGCAGTACTTC,CASSLGVREQYF
TRBJ1-2,TRBV4-1,NA,NA,TGCGCCAGCAGCCAATTAGAGGCGGGAGCTAACTATGGCTACACCTTC,CASSQLEAGANYGYTF
TRBJ2-7,TRBV11-2,NA,NA,TGTGCCAGCAGCTTCTCACAGGGATACTACGAGCAGTACTTC,CASSFSQGYYEQYF
TRBJ2-1,TRBV7-3,NA,few,TGTGCCAGCAGCTTAAGGAGCTCCTACAATGAGCAGTTCTTC,CASSLRSSYNEQFF
TRBJ2-1,TRBV7-9,NA,few,TGTGCCAGCAGCCCACGGACCAGGAGGGAGCAGTTCTTC,CASSPRTRREQFF
TRBJ2-7,TRBV5-1,NA,NA,TGCGCCAGCAGCCACCGGGATAGAACCTACGAGCAGTACTTC,CASSHRDRTYEQYF
TRBJ2-3,TRBV5-1,NA,few,TGCGCCAGCAGCTTGGACGGGGGAACAGATACGCAGTATTTT,CASSLDGGTDTQYF
TRBJ1-5,TRBV19,NA,NA,TGTGCCAGTAGTATCCCCAGGGGTAATCAGCCCCAGCATTTT,CASSIPRGNQPQHF
TRBJ2-2,TRBV5-6,TRBD1,NA,TGTGCCAGCAGCACGACAGGGATGATGGGCGGGGAGCTGTTTTTT,CASSTTGMMGGELFF
TRBJ2-2,TRBV7-3,NA,few,TGTGCCAGCAGCCAAACGGGAGAGGAGCTGTTTTTT,CASSQTGEELFF